Presented here are 20 T cell receptor beta chains from one specimen sequenced in a study of early T cells in non-severe SARS-CoV-2 infection (dated by TCRdb to the early 2020s). Receptor amplification or capture employed 5' RACE. Sequencing instrument: NextSeq 500. In-frame beta chains were kept once TCRdb had trimmed the public reads at Q25 with fastp and called clones with MiXCR. Each CDR3 protein appears once, grouped with its most common genes and DNA. Recorded for this sample are approximately 75,000 distinct CDR3 sequences; 4% to 6% of them occurred a single time. The ten largest clones add up to 3% to 4% of the sample. This material consisted of whole blood, taken at baseline. All receptors come from an adult who was a healthcare worker with PCR-confirmed SARS-CoV-2 infection or an uninfected control (not recorded which). The donor label of this sample is uncertain.

This clonotype showed up just a few times. The V call is TRBV7-9, the J call TRBJ2-3; D unresolved. This CDR3 has 14 residues. CDR1 is SEHNR and CDR2 is FQNEAQ in the germline V gene (reference sequence). The V and J ends lost 4 bases and 0 bases respectively, with 8 bases between them. CDR3 sequence reads: CASSYDPSTDTQYF. CDR3 nucleotide sequence: TGTGCCAGCAGCTACGACCCTAGCACAGATACGCAGTATTTT.

This clonotype came up a few times. The V gene is TRBV12-3 or TRBV12-4, the J gene TRBJ2-7; no firm D call. The CDR3 consists of 11 residues. The V gene lost 6 bases and the J gene lost 3 bases, with 6 bases spanning the gap. The CDR3: CASSPHYEQYF. The CDR3 coding sequence is TGTGCCAGCAGCCCCCACTACGAGCAGTACTTC.

This clonotype was detected ten times or more. The chain combines TRBV6-5 with TRBJ2-6; maybe TRBD1 (5 bases). Between the trimmed V and J ends, which lost 5 bases and 1 base, there was a span of 12 bases. The CDR3 runs to 16 residues. CDR1 is MNHEY and CDR2 is SVGAGI in the germline V gene. The CDR3 sequence is CASSRQPRSGANVLTF. CDR3 nucleotide sequence: TGTGCCAGCAGTCGACAGCCGCGTTCTGGGGCCAACGTCCTGACTTTC.

The chain carries TRBV5-1 and TRBJ1-1; D is perhaps TRBD1 (6 bases). This CDR3 spans 16 amino acids. CDR1 is SGHRS, CDR2 YFSETQ, per germline. The V end was cut by 6 bases, the J end by 1 base, with 19 bases between. The CDR3 reads CASTRDRTAKNTEAFF. The CDR3 DNA is TGCGCCAGCACCCGAGACAGGACAGCAAAGAACACTGAAGCTTTCTTT.

This chain connects TRBV7-2 to TRBJ1-2; unclear D gene. This CDR3 is 15 amino acids long. V shed 8 bases and J shed 0 bases, with 16 bases lying between them. Germline V lookup: CDR1 SGHTA, CDR2 FQGNSA. The CDR3 DNA follows: TGTGCCAGCGGGCCGGGGAGGTTAGCTAACTATGGCTACACCTTC. Translation gives CASGPGRLANYGYTF.

This clonotype was counted ten times or more. One junction end does not reproduce the germline sequence, and a read error may be involved. The chain couples TRBV6-1 to TRBJ1-6; the D is unclear. CDR3 length equals 13 residues. CDR1 and CDR2 from the germline V gene are MNHNS and SASEGT. This CDR3 reads CASSERLYSPLHF. The CDR3 nucleotides are TGTGCCAGCAGTGAACGACTTTATTCACCCCTCCATTTT.

The genes are TRBV27 and TRBJ1-1; TRBD1 matches at 9 bases. V lost 6 bases and J lost 5; bases outside the gene matches: 7. This CDR3 spans 14 amino acids. Germline CDR1 MNHEY, CDR2 SMNVEV (reference sequence). The CDR3, as DNA: TGTGCCAGCAGACAACAGGGGGCTAAGACTGAAGCTTTCTTT. Translated, it gives CASRQQGAKTEAFF.

This clonotype was counted a few times. The chain combines TRBV30 with TRBJ2-2; no clear D gene. The germline CDR1 and CDR2 sequences are GTSNPN and SVGIG (reference sequence). V lost 4 bases to trimming and J lost 0 bases, with 12 bases between them. This CDR3 comprises 15 residues. DNA of the CDR3: TGTGCCTGGACGGTCCTGACCCCGAACACCGGGGAGCTGTTTTTT. This codes for CAWTVLTPNTGELFF.

The chain links TRBV5-1 to TRBJ2-7; 9 bases match TRBD1. The CDR3 is 15 residues long. With V trimmed by 4 bases and J by 3 bases, 8 bases remained unmatched. Germline V lookup: CDR1 SGHRS, CDR2 YFSETQ. In DNA form, the CDR3 reads TGCGCCAGCAGCGCTACGGGACAGGGAAGCTACGAGCAGTACTTC. Translating gives CASSATGQGSYEQYF.

This clonotype was seen ten or more times. This rearrangement joins TRBV28 to TRBJ2-7; TRBD1 agrees at 9 bases. The V gene's germline CDR1 is MDHEN and CDR2 SYDVKM. Trimming cost V 7 bases and J 1 base; bases outside gene matches: 8. This CDR3 comprises 15 residues. The CDR3 sequence is CASTWATGGSYEQYF. CDR3 bases: TGTGCCAGCACTTGGGCGACAGGGGGATCCTACGAGCAGTACTTC. The full variable domain, rest sourced from reference TRBV28 and TRBJ2-7, is DVKVTQSSRYLVKRTGEKVFLECVQDMDHENMFWYRQDPGLGLRLIYFSYDVKMKEKGDIPEGYSVSREKKERFSLILESASTNQTSMYLCASTWATGGSYEQYFGPGTRLTVT.

This clonotype was recorded at least ten times. The chain employs TRBV10-3 and TRBJ1-2; TRBD1 might be the D (6 bases). Looked up from germline, CDR1 is ENHRY and CDR2 is SYGVKD. The CDR3 contains 14 residues. With 0 bases removed from V and 2 bases from J, the gap between germline ends came to 7 bases. CDR3 coding DNA: TGTGCCATCAGTGAGTCCGGACAGAACTATGGCTACACCTTC. Translating it yields CAISESGQNYGYTF.

The V gene is TRBV7-2, the J gene TRBJ2-5, with 7 bases aligning to TRBD1. The J segment lost 4 bases and the V segment lost 4 bases, leaving 3 bases of the junction unmatched. The V gene's germline CDR1 is SGHTA and CDR2 FQGNSA. CDR3 length: 13 residues. Here the CDR3 DNA reads TGTGCCAGCAGCTCGACAGGGTTAGAGACCCAGTACTTC. This sequence encodes CASSSTGLETQYF.

This clonotype was observed a handful of times. V and J are TRBV9 and TRBJ2-1; perhaps TRBD1 as D (5 bases). V dropped 0 bases and J dropped 7 bases, with 17 bases sitting between them. The CDR3 spans 16 residues. The germline V gene encodes CDR1 SGDLS and CDR2 YYNGEE. In DNA form, the CDR3 reads TGTGCCAGCAGCGTAGTTTCCCAGGGTCCTTCTAATGAGCAGTTCTTC. It translates to CASSVVSQGPSNEQFF.

This clonotype came up a few times. The chain uses TRBV18 and TRBJ2-1; D unresolved. The CDR3 is 14 residues long. Germline V gene lookup returns CDR1 KGHSH and CDR2 LQKENI. The V and J ends lost 2 bases and 4 bases respectively, with 9 bases between them. The DNA for the CDR3 is TGTGCCAGCTCACCAGCAGTCGCATACAATGAGCAGTTCTTC. It codes for CASSPAVAYNEQFF.

In this sample, this clonotype turned up many times. The chain uses TRBV12-3 or TRBV12-4 and TRBJ1-2; unclear D gene. The CDR3 sequence is 12 residues long. V was shortened by 7 bases and J by 5 bases, with 11 bases between the two germline ends. The CDR3 sequence: CASTWGGYGYTF. The CDR3, as DNA: TGTGCCAGCACCTGGGGAGGGTATGGCTACACCTTC.

The chain joins TRBV27 to TRBJ1-6; possible D gene TRBD1, 6 bases. Trimming left V 3 bases short and J 8 bases short, with 17 bases between. CDR1 and CDR2 (germline): MNHEY, SMNVEV (reference sequence). This CDR3 contains 16 residues. Written as DNA, the CDR3 is TGTGCCAGCAGTTTTGGGTCGGGGGGCGGGTATTCACCCCTCCACTTT. It yields the protein CASSFGSGGGYSPLHF.

There are a few counts of this clonotype. The CDR3 loop is CASSFSNNEKLFF. CDR3 nucleotides: TGCGCCAGCAGCTTCTCCAATAATGAAAAACTGTTTTTT. J is TRBJ1-4 and V is TRBV5-1; D call uncertain. In germline, CDR1 is SGHRS, CDR2 YFSETQ. Trimming shortened V by 2 bases and J by 4 bases, and 6 bases separated the two germline ends. The CDR3 covers 13 residues.

The chain carries TRBV29-1 and TRBJ2-5; 8 positions match TRBD2. The CDR3 is 16 amino acids. With 0 bases clipped from V and 2 bases from J, the junction kept 8 bases outside the gene matches. The germline gives CDR1 SQVTM, CDR2 ANQGSEA. The CDR3 DNA is TGCAGCGTTGAAGATCCGGTCGAGCGGGGGCAAGAGACCCAGTACTTC. Its translation is CSVEDPVERGQETQYF.

This clonotype was seen a few times. This rearrangement joins TRBV4-1 to TRBJ2-6; 7 bases agree with TRBD1. The germline CDR1 and CDR2 sequences are MGHRA and YSYEKL. The trim removed 4 bases at V and 0 bases at J, leaving 9 bases unmatched. CDR3 length: 18 residues. CDR3 loop: CASSPLGTVISGANVLTF. CDR3 coding DNA: TGCGCCAGCAGCCCCCTGGGGACAGTAATCTCTGGGGCCAACGTCCTGACTTTC.

This clonotype has at least ten counts. The chain is built from TRBV18 and TRBJ2-7; TRBD1 agrees at 11 bases. Losses at the gene ends were 5 bases for V and 0 bases for J; bases not matched to a gene: 3. There are 15 residues in the CDR3. CDR1 and CDR2 (germline): KGHSH, LQKENI. The chain's CDR3 is CASSVGTGGSYEQYF. In DNA, the CDR3 is TGTGCCAGCTCAGTCGGGACAGGGGGCTCCTACGAGCAGTACTTC.